Only a few counts were recorded for the clone carrying this TCR beta chain. This record comes from a study of T-cell memory formation after mild COVID-19. Germline trimming cut 4 bases from V and 3 bases from J; bases unmatched to any gene: 15. Germline CDR1 SEHNR, CDR2 FQNEAQ (reference sequence). There are 18 residues in the CDR3. TCRdb redid the calling of the 5' RACE reads with MiXCR, one entry per CDR3 protein. The data hold approximately 570,000 distinct CDR3 sequences, with approximately 18% observed a single time. The receptor comes from an adult woman who had mild COVID-19 (a few samples of this study predate the infection). Cell type and time point are not known. V is TRBV7-9 and J is TRBJ2-3; 8 bases are a match to TRBD1. What was sequenced was PBMCs or a T cell subset sorted from them (not recorded which). The CDR3 region is CASSSGQAFLQGTDTQYF. The CDR3, as DNA: TGTGCCAGCAGCTCGGGACAGGCGTTCCTACAGGGTACAGATACGCAGTATTTT.